One sample yielded the 21 T cell receptor beta chains listed below, sequenced in a study of cytomegalovirus exposure and HLA in healthy donors (dated by TCRdb to about 2017). Libraries were prepared through the immunoSEQ multiplex PCR assay. For the multiplex PCR, a mixture combining 60 forward primers for TCR Vbeta segments and 13 reverse primers for TCR Jbeta segments was used. TCRdb stores this immuneACCESS table with in-frame sequences only. Part of the clones is absent; in the studies checked, under half of the shortfall reflects unresolved V genes, and no reason is known for the rest. This sample has over 150,000 clones in its table, and about four fifths of those were observed once. 2.5% to 3% of the sample is in the top ten clones. Sequenced sample: PBMCs. The source of these receptors is a man younger than 35 in good health and CMV-seronegative.

In nucleotides, the CDR3 is TGTGCCAGCACCTCGGCGGTTAACACTGAAGCTTTCTTT. It encodes CASTSAVNTEAFF. This chain joins TRBV6-5 and TRBJ1-1; D is ambiguous. CDR1 and CDR2 from the germline V gene are MNHEY and SVGAGI. CDR3 size: 13 residues. The ends were cut back, 7 bases at V and 2 bases at J, with 11 bases in the middle.

The chain links TRBV7-9 to TRBJ2-6, with unresolved D. The V and J ends lost 5 bases and 8 bases respectively, with 4 bases between them. Per the germline V gene, CDR1 is SEHNR and CDR2 is FQNEAQ (reference sequence). This CDR3 has 11 residues. CDR3 loop: CASSQSNVLTF. The DNA of the CDR3 is TGTGCCAGCAGCCAATCCAACGTCCTGACTTTC. Complete variable domain (other parts from reference TRBV7-9 and TRBJ2-6): DTGVSQNPRHKITKRGQNVTFRCDPISEHNRLYWYRQTLGQGPEFLTYFQNEAQLEKSRLLSDRFSAERPKGSFSTLEIQRTEQGDSAMYLCASSQSNVLTFGAGSRLTVL.

The chain recombines TRBV4-3 with TRBJ1-2, with no clear D. Trimming stripped 0 bases from V and 4 bases from J, with 9 bases between. In germline, CDR1 is LGHNA, CDR2 YSLEER. The CDR3 runs to 14 residues. The CDR3 region is CASSQDVGGYGYTF. CDR3 coding DNA: TGCGCCAGCAGCCAAGATGTTGGAGGCTATGGCTACACCTTC.

This clone appeared a few times. The rearrangement uses TRBV19 and TRBJ1-4, with 8 bases fitting TRBD1. Germline CDR1 LNHDA, CDR2 SQIVND (reference sequence). The trim removed 4 bases at V and 3 bases at J, leaving 7 bases unmatched. The CDR3 runs 16 residues. The DNA for the CDR3 is TGTGCCAGTAGTACTTCGTCAGGGGGCCCTAATGAAAAACTGTTTTTT. This codes for CASSTSSGGPNEKLFF.

J is TRBJ1-1 and V is TRBV6-6; TRBD1 matches at 9 bases. The CDR3 extends over 14 amino acids. Germline V CDR1 and CDR2: MNHNY, SVGAGI (reference sequence). V lost 4 bases, J lost 5 bases, and 5 bases stayed unmatched. The CDR3 loop is CASSFDRGRTEAFF. The CDR3 nucleotides read TGTGCCAGCAGTTTCGACAGGGGGAGGACTGAAGCTTTCTTT.

This clone has only a few counts. The chain carries TRBV4-2 and TRBJ2-1, with D maybe TRBD2 (5 bases). V gave up 4 bases and J gave up 5 bases, with 6 bases separating them. The CDR3 extends over 12 amino acids. Germline V CDR1 and CDR2: LGHNA, YNFKEQ. The CDR3 nucleotides read TGTGCCAGCAGCCCCGGGAACAATGAGCAGTTCTTC. This sequence encodes CASSPGNNEQFF.

This clone was seen a handful of times. The chain links TRBV27 to TRBJ1-6, with 12 bases that match TRBD1. Germline CDR1 reads MNHEY; CDR2 reads SMNVEV (reference sequence). There are 15 residues in the CDR3. With V trimmed by 6 bases and J by 11 bases, 8 bases remained unmatched. In DNA form, the CDR3 reads TGTGCCAGCAGCCCGGGACAGGGGGCCGGGGCACCCCTCCACTTT. Residues: CASSPGQGAGAPLHF.

The chain has TRBV27 and TRBJ2-3, with TRBD2 matching over 13 bases. The CDR3 loop spans 16 amino acids. V lost 5 bases, J lost 0 bases, and 2 bases stayed unmatched. CDR1 is MNHEY, CDR2 SMNVEV, per germline (reference sequence). DNA of the CDR3: TGTGCCAGCAGTCCGGGACTAGCGGGGAGCACAGATACGCAGTATTTT. It specifies CASSPGLAGSTDTQYF.

This clone has more than one count but fewer than ten. V is TRBV5-6 and J is TRBJ1-6, with D maybe TRBD1 (6 bases). The CDR3 consists of 14 residues. With 4 bases removed from V and 6 bases from J, the gap between germline ends came to 11 bases. Per the germline V gene, CDR1 is SGHDT and CDR2 is YYEEEE. The CDR3: CASSTNRANSPLHF. CDR3 in DNA: TGTGCCAGCAGCACAAACAGGGCTAATTCACCCCTCCACTTT.

V is TRBV11-2 and J is TRBJ1-6; TRBD1 matches at 10 bases. V was pared by 1 base and J by 6 bases, with 6 bases of the junction left unmatched. The CDR3 is made up of 17 amino acids. The germline V gene has CDR1 SGHAT and CDR2 FQNNGV. The DNA of the CDR3 is TGTGCCAGCAGCTTAGTTACGACAGGGGGCCTTAATTCACCCCTCCACTTT. It codes for CASSLVTTGGLNSPLHF.

A single count supports this clone. The chain employs TRBV19 and TRBJ1-5; D may be TRBD1 (6 bases). CDR1 is LNHDA and CDR2 is SQIVND in the germline V gene (reference sequence). The ends were cut back, 1 base at V and 2 bases at J, with 9 bases in the middle. The CDR3 is 15 residues long. CDR3 sequence reads: CASSIGGGGNQPQHF. The CDR3 DNA reads TGTGCCAGTAGTATAGGCGGGGGCGGCAATCAGCCCCAGCATTTT.

The chain is built from TRBV4-1 and TRBJ2-5; D may be TRBD1 (6 bases). CDR1 is MGHRA, CDR2 YSYEKL, per germline. The CDR3 has 16 amino acids. V was pared by 4 bases and J by 2 bases, with 17 bases between. CDR3 sequence: CASSRPSPGHQETQYF. CDR3 sequence (DNA): TGCGCCAGCAGCCGACCCTCCCCGGGACATCAAGAGACCCAGTACTTC.

V usage is TRBV5-1 and J usage is TRBJ2-7; 7 nucleotides match TRBD1. Losses at the gene ends were 0 bases for V and 1 base for J; bases not matched to a gene: 4. CDR1 is SGHRS, CDR2 YFSETQ, per germline. This CDR3 has 15 amino acids. The CDR3 region is CASSLARDSSYEQYF. The CDR3 coding sequence is TGCGCCAGCAGCTTGGCCAGGGACAGTTCCTACGAGCAGTACTTC.

This chain joins TRBV6-6 and TRBJ2-5; the D gene is possibly TRBD1 (6 bases). Trimming removed 5 bases from V and 3 bases from J, with 10 bases in between. Germline V gives CDR1 MNHNY, CDR2 SVGAGI (reference sequence). The CDR3 covers 13 residues. For the CDR3, the DNA is TGTGCCAGCAGTCCCCCAGGGGAAGAGACCCAGTACTTC. Translation gives CASSPPGEETQYF.

This chain connects TRBV10-3 to TRBJ2-3, with D hard to call. Germline V lookup: CDR1 ENHRY, CDR2 SYGVKD. The CDR3 runs 12 residues. V was pared by 3 bases and J by 2 bases, with 3 bases between. The CDR3 sequence is CAISDNTDTQYF. The DNA for the CDR3 is TGTGCCATCAGTGACAACACAGATACGCAGTATTTT.

This sequence joins TRBV7-8 and TRBJ1-5, with D possibly matching TRBD1 (6 bases). From germline, CDR1 is SGHVS and CDR2 FQNEAQ. The CDR3 runs 15 residues. Trimming shortened V by 5 bases and J by 3 bases, and 14 bases separated the two germline ends. The CDR3 reads CASSLRTADNQPQHF. The CDR3 DNA follows: TGTGCCAGCAGCCTGAGGACAGCCGACAATCAGCCCCAGCATTTT.

The chain is built from TRBV6-5 and TRBJ2-3; D unclear. With 7 bases removed from V and 1 base from J, the gap between germline ends came to 9 bases. The CDR3 covers 13 residues. The germline gives CDR1 MNHEY, CDR2 SVGAGI. CDR3 nucleotides: TGTGCCAGCAATGAGCCTGGCACAGATACGCAGTATTTT. It translates to CASNEPGTDTQYF.

The rearrangement uses TRBV2 and TRBJ2-7; perhaps TRBD2 as D (5 bases). The CDR3 has 13 residues. Per the germline V gene, CDR1 is SNHLY and CDR2 is FYNNEI. The germline V and J ends were trimmed by 3 bases and 2 bases, with 8 bases remaining between them. CDR3 in amino acids: CASSDEGPYEQYF. Written as DNA, the CDR3 is TGTGCCAGCAGTGACGAGGGCCCCTACGAGCAGTACTTC.

The V gene is TRBV19, the J gene TRBJ1-1; D gene uncertain. The CDR3 sequence is 14 residues long. Germline V gene lookup returns CDR1 LNHDA and CDR2 SQIVND (reference sequence). V shed 7 bases and J shed 0 bases, with 12 bases lying between them. CDR3 sequence (DNA): TGTGCCAGTACTAAAGAGCAGTTGAACACTGAAGCTTTCTTT. Its translation is CASTKEQLNTEAFF.

In this sample, this clone turned up once. The chain couples TRBV4-2 to TRBJ2-5, with a possible D match to TRBD2 (5 bases). With 0 bases removed from V and 6 bases from J, the gap between germline ends came to 5 bases. The CDR3 is 12 residues long. CDR1 LGHNA and CDR2 YNFKEQ come from the germline V gene. The CDR3, as DNA: TGTGCCAGCAGCCAAGACGGGAAGACCCAGTACTTC. This gives the protein CASSQDGKTQYF.

This clone was counted a single time. The chain links TRBV20-1 to TRBJ2-7; tentatively, D is TRBD1 (5 bases). Germline lookup yields CDR1 DFQATT and CDR2 SNEGSKA (reference sequence). The CDR3 totals 11 residues. Deletions cut 4 bases from V and 5 bases from J, with 9 bases between. CDR3: CSATGIHEQYF. CDR3 bases: TGCAGTGCTACAGGGATCCACGAGCAGTACTTC.